The 9 T cell receptor beta chains below all came from one sample that was sequenced in a study of cytomegalovirus exposure and HLA in healthy donors (dated by TCRdb to the late 2010s). Libraries were made using the immunoSEQ multiplex PCR assay. For the multiplex PCR, a mixture combining 60 forward primers for TCR Vbeta segments and 13 reverse primers for TCR Jbeta segments was used. This is the immuneACCESS table as TCRdb keeps it, with only in-frame sequences that have V and J called. A part of the clones is gone; compared with another copy, unresolved V genes explain less than half, and the rest is unexplained. Present in this sample are about 140,000 clones, roughly four fifths of which were seen just once. Around 1.5% of the sample is held by the ten biggest clonotypes. The sequencing sample was made of PBMCs. These receptors came from a female donor in good health and CMV-seronegative.

CDR3 amino acids: CASSGDSEGTDTQYF. In DNA, the CDR3 is TGTGCCAGCAGCGGGGACAGCGAGGGAACAGATACGCAGTATTTT. The V and J genes are TRBV7-2 and TRBJ2-3, with 7 bases identical to TRBD1. CDR1 is SGHTA, CDR2 FQGNSA, per germline. After removal of 5 bases from V and 3 bases from J, the junction contained 8 bases not matched to a gene. The CDR3 consists of 15 residues.

The chain joins TRBV6-1 to TRBJ1-4, with 7 bases that match TRBD1. Germline CDR1 and CDR2: MNHNS and SASEGT. The CDR3 is 15 residues long. Losses at the gene ends were 5 bases for V and 6 bases for J; bases not matched to a gene: 9. CDR3 DNA: TGTGCCAGCAGTTTGGGACAGAGTAGTCATGAAAAACTGTTTTTT. Amino acid sequence: CASSLGQSSHEKLFF.

J is TRBJ2-5 and V is TRBV4-1; possibly TRBD1 for D (5 bases). CDR3 size: 15 residues. Trimming stripped 1 base from V and 1 base from J, with 10 bases between. Germline lookup yields CDR1 MGHRA and CDR2 YSYEKL. The CDR3 nucleotides read TGCGCCAGCAGCCAAGGGCAGGGCGGCCAAGAGACCCAGTACTTC. Its translation is CASSQGQGGQETQYF.

This chain joins TRBV7-9 and TRBJ1-1, with 10 bases matching TRBD1. V lost 4 bases and J lost 10; bases outside the gene matches: 12. The CDR3 loop spans 15 amino acids. Germline V gives CDR1 SEHNR, CDR2 FQNEAQ (reference sequence). The chain's CDR3 is CASSSAIPDRGGAFF. The CDR3, as DNA: TGTGCCAGCAGCTCAGCCATCCCGGACAGGGGGGGAGCTTTCTTT.

The table lists this clone with a few counts. This chain uses TRBV4-2 with TRBJ1-1; 7 bases align to TRBD1. The CDR3 is made up of 15 amino acids. CDR1 is LGHNA and CDR2 is YNFKEQ in the germline V gene. Trimming took 2 bases from V and 0 from J; bases not matched to a gene: 3. In DNA, the CDR3 is TGTGCCAGCAGCCAACACAGGGGCTTGAACACTGAAGCTTTCTTT. Its protein is CASSQHRGLNTEAFF.

This chain joins TRBV10-1 and TRBJ2-3; tentative D call: TRBD1 (8 bases). Germline values: CDR1 WNHNN, CDR2 SYGVQD (reference sequence). Trimming shortened V by 8 bases and J by 5 bases, and 17 bases separated the two germline ends. CDR3 length: 14 residues. This chain's CDR3 is CASGQGGSGDTQYF. The DNA of the CDR3 is TGCGCCAGCGGACAGGGAGGGTCTGGAGATACGCAGTATTTT.

The genes are TRBV30 and TRBJ2-7; 11 bases agree with TRBD2. The CDR3 has 14 residues. From germline, CDR1 is GTSNPN and CDR2 SVGIG (reference sequence). Trimming cost V 5 bases and J 6 bases; bases outside gene matches: 9. The CDR3 DNA sequence: TGTGCCTGGGATTTAGCGGGAGGGCGCGCCGAGCAGTACTTC. It translates to CAWDLAGGRAEQYF.

This chain connects TRBV9 to TRBJ1-1, with D possibly TRBD1 on 5 matching bases. CDR1 SGDLS and CDR2 YYNGEE come from the germline V gene. This CDR3 region has 15 residues. Trimming removed 0 bases from V and 0 bases from J, with 9 bases in between. The DNA for the CDR3 is TGTGCCAGCAGCGTAGCCCAGGGTGTGAACACTGAAGCTTTCTTT. Translated, it gives CASSVAQGVNTEAFF.

The chain links TRBV27 to TRBJ2-5; weak D call: TRBD1 (6 bases). TRBJ2-7 matches the DNA end more closely, so the J call is doubtful. This CDR3 has 16 amino acids. Germline values: CDR1 MNHEY, CDR2 SMNVEV (reference sequence). CDR3 loop: CASSSSGTPRSYEQYF. The CDR3, as DNA: TGTGCCAGCAGTTCGTCCGGGACACCTCGCTCCTACGAGCAGTACTTC.